A few counts support the clone carrying this T cell receptor (beta chain). These data belong to a study of blood T cells in healthy people across ages. Together with a sample-barcoded 5' primer, a J-beta primer mix was included in a second PCR lasting about 7 to 11 cycles. TCRdb itself ran the 5' RACE reads through MiXCR, one entry per CDR3 protein. This table holds 500,000 to 550,000 distinct CDR3 sequences, nearly 25% found once. The data also belong to a second study, concerning T cells of mothers and their children.

The sequenced material came from blood. The sequence was obtained from a boy aged 5 to 17 in good health.

CDR3 amino acids: CASTPGGRTYNEQFF. In nucleotides, the CDR3 is TGTGCCAGCACTCCTGGGGGCAGGACCTACAATGAGCAGTTCTTC. The V gene is TRBV28, the J gene TRBJ2-1, with a tentative D call TRBD1 (6 bases). V shed 7 bases and J shed 2 bases, with 15 bases lying between them. The CDR3 totals 15 residues. Looked up from germline, CDR1 is MDHEN and CDR2 is SYDVKM.